This TCR beta chain is from a study of PD-1 blockade in mismatch repair-deficient tumors. The overall study: Patients had approximately 13 mismatch repair-deficient cancer types, all previously treated and progressing. Study results and caveats: Tumor-resident clones, often undetectable pretreatment in blood, expanded then contracted after pembrolizumab.

A note on this clone: Its antigen is unidentified.

Germline V gene sequence: CDR1 GTSNPN, CDR2 SVGIG (reference sequence). V dropped 1 base and J dropped 6 bases, with 10 bases sitting between them. The CDR3 is 12 residues long. Libraries were prepared by immunoSEQ multiplex PCR; TCRdb keeps only in-frame clonotypes and omits some of them. The sample has 120,000 or so clones, about nine tenths seen once. The TCR sequence derives from an adult with mismatch repair-deficient cancer. V usage is TRBV30 and J usage is TRBJ2-7, with D unclear. Specimen: peripheral blood, collected just over 70 weeks after starting pembrolizumab. CDR3 protein: CAWSDPTVEQYF. The CDR3 DNA follows: TGTGCCTGGAGTGACCCGACGGTCGAGCAGTACTTC. Drawing the rest from reference TRBV30 and TRBJ2-7, the complete variable domain is SQTIHQWPATLVQPVGSPLSLECTVEGTSNPNLYWYRQAAGRGLQLLFYSVGIGQISSEVPQNLSASRPQDRQFILSSKKLLLSDSGFYLCAWSDPTVEQYFGPGTRLTVT.